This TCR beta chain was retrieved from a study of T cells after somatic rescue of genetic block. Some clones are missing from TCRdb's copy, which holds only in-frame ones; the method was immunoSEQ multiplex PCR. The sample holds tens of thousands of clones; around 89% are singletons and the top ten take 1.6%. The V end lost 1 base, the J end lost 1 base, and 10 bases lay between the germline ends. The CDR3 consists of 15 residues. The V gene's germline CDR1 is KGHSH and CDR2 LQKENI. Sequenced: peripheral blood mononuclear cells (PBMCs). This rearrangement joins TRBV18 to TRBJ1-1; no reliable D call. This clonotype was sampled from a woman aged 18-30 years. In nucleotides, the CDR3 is TGTGCCAGCTCACCACAGGTTTGGACGAACACTGAAGCTTTCTTT. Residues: CASSPQVWTNTEAFF.